A single sample gave rise to the 2 T cell receptor beta chains below, sequenced in a study of regulatory T cells in long-lasting Graves disease. Time point of the sample: newly diagnosed GD, antithyroid drugs for less than 3 months. PBMC RNA served as the TCR library source. iRepertoire HTBI primers and Arm-PCR of CDR3 regions built TCR beta libraries. One entry per CDR3 protein results from TCRdb running MiXCR on the multiplex PCR reads. The sample has some 250,000 distinct CDR3 sequences, approximately 20% seen once. Separately, the same data were catalogued under a study of T cells in Graves' hyperthyroidism and ophthalmopathy.

Material: peripheral blood mononuclear cells (PBMCs), obtained at new diagnosis, from a patient treated with antithyroid drugs. These TCRs come from a woman aged 25 to 39 with Graves disease.

Many counts were recorded for this clonotype. The rearrangement uses TRBV7-8 and TRBJ1-1, with 10 bases identical to TRBD1. The CDR3 consists of 15 residues. Germline V CDR1 and CDR2: SGHVS, FQNEAQ. Trimming at V came to 5 bases and at J to 0 bases, leaving 3 bases not matched to a gene. The CDR3 sequence: CASSLGQGLNTEAFF. DNA for the CDR3: TGTGCCAGCAGCCTGGGACAGGGGCTGAACACTGAAGCTTTCTTT.

This clonotype appeared many times. The rearrangement joins TRBV10-2 to TRBJ1-4; D gene uncertain. V was cut by 0 bases and J by 11 bases, with 16 bases left in between. Germline V gives CDR1 WSHSY, CDR2 SAAADI. CDR3 length equals 15 residues. CDR3 in DNA: TGCGCCAGCAGTGAGTCAGGGTCTACCAGTCCCAAACTGTTTTTT. It codes for CASSESGSTSPKLFF.